This T cell receptor (beta chain) derives from a study of blood T cells in healthy people across ages. Background on the study: Template switching captured about one barcoded beta molecule per two T cells. Study-level points and caveats: There were more naive CD4+ cells and higher diversity in long-lived donors than in aged donors.

In this sample, this clonotype turned up once. The antigen is not known. It was with a sample-barcoded 5' primer and a J-beta primer mix that a second PCR of about 6 to 12 cycles was run. Each cDNA molecule carried a tag from a template-switch adaptor that contained 12 random nucleotides. MiXCR, run by TCRdb on the 5' RACE reads, gives a single entry per CDR3 protein. The table includes some 1.1 million distinct CDR3 sequences, 35% to 40% detected once. The CDR3 is 14 amino acids. Germline V gives CDR1 SQVTM, CDR2 ANQGSEA. With 4 bases clipped from V and 7 bases from J, the junction kept 11 bases outside the gene matches.

V gene TRBV29-1 combines with J gene TRBJ1-2; the match to TRBD1 covers 8 bases. The sample was blood. The clonotype originates from a man in his late teens or twenties in good health. In DNA form, the CDR3 reads TGCAGCGTTGCCACCGGACAGGGCGGTTTTGGCTACACCTTC. It yields the protein CSVATGQGGFGYTF.